Sequencing of this TCR beta chain was carried out in a study of blood T cell repertoires in COVID-19 (dated by TCRdb to the early 2020s). Regarding the study in general: Samples covering the acute and convalescent phases of COVID-19 were provided by collaborators in the United States, Italy and Spain. The prospective study material was composed of cDNA or gDNA derived from T cells, B-cell-depleted T cells, or PBMCs. A de-identified subject ID, COVID-19 status, age in years and sex were almost always included in the sample metadata. HLA class I and class II types, where available, came from metadata supplied by the sample provider rather than from assay-based typing. The samples were drawn from two sources: the first 160 participants of the ongoing ImmuneRACE study, and over 950 subjects contributed by 6 global collaborators. The repertoires were made available in a free public database intended to serve as a resource for research on the immune response to SARS-CoV-2. Deeply sampled blood TCRbeta repertoires from subjects exposed to, actively infected with, or recovered from COVID-19 were included in the dataset.

The immunoSEQ Assay, a bias-controlled multiplex PCR, was used to amplify TCRbeta CDR3 regions from genomic DNA. From the authors' description of their analysis: The number of nucleated cells in each sample was estimated by amplification of reference gene primers within the assay. To quantify the absolute abundance of each unique TCRbeta CDR3 rearrangement, sequence reads were collapsed and filtered. For each sample, productive Simpson clonality was calculated as the square root of Simpson's diversity index over productive rearrangements. The table comes from immuneACCESS by way of TCRdb, which keeps in-frame sequences with V and J called. Part of the clones is missing from these tables; in studies checked, under half for an unresolved V gene and the rest for unknown reasons. That table is the source of V, J and clone size, and D and trimming were worked out from the DNA. The sample table contains about 370,000 clones; only one count was recorded for roughly 90% of them. 3% of the sample belongs to the ten largest clones.

Note on this clone: The clone's antigen remains unknown. Per-base quality was not reported, and no clone a single base away is much larger than it.

Broader findings and caveats from the paper: The quantity of clinical and demographic metadata differed by source and by participant and was supplied without curation.

One collaborating source in Seattle enrolled patients during active infection and followed them longitudinally through the course of disease. Each collaborating institution followed its own protocols to collect whole blood in K2EDTA tubes. For TCRbeta analysis, collaborator samples were shipped as frozen whole blood, as isolated PBMCs, or as DNA extracted from either sample type. The source is a woman aged 30 to 39 with COVID-19, enrolled during active disease. The sample was peripheral blood.

The DNA is as follows: TGCGCCAGCAGTGGGGCGGTGTTAGCGGGGGGGCCCTTGCATGAGCAGTTCTTC. This sequence encodes CASSGAVLAGGPLHEQFF. The chain links TRBV10-2 with TRBJ2-1, and 11 junctional nucleotides match TRBD2. For CDR1 and CDR2, the germline V gene lists WSHSY and SAAADI. The CDR3 spans 18 residues, from the cysteine through the phenylalanine. Just CDR3 DNA is preserved here, 54 bases in frame from base 1. For this chain, trimming is 4 bases at the V end and 8 bases at the J end, and the number of junction bases without a gene match is 16.